This T cell receptor (beta chain) came from a study of T cell repertoires in cytomegalovirus infection. Study at large: Public TCR beta signatures marked donors with CMV infection and the matching HLA. Findings and caveats of the study: Dominating the ex vivo response were TCR beta clonotypes that were CMV-specific and HLA-C-restricted. Using cumulative public TCR beta family frequency, the authors identified those who carried CMV together with the relevant HLA.

Each CDR3 protein is one row after TCRdb ran MiXCR on the reads. The data contain 150,000 to 200,000 distinct CDR3 sequences, 15% to 20% of them singletons. There are 14 residues in the CDR3. Germline V gives CDR1 SNHLY, CDR2 FYNNEI. The J segment lost 8 bases and the V segment lost 3 bases, leaving 4 bases of the junction unmatched. This clonotype has just one count. Its target is unknown. The J gene is TRBJ2-1, the V gene TRBV2, with 10 bases matching TRBD2. Sequenced sample: PBMCs. The TCR was taken from a human donor in good health (CMV status not recorded). Some clones in this sample may be carry-over from other donors' samples. The CDR3 is CASSDSGGLDEQFF. CDR3 DNA: TGTGCCAGCAGTGATAGCGGGGGGCTGGATGAGCAGTTCTTC.